This TCR beta chain was found in a study of blood T cell repertoires in COVID-19. Method: immunoSEQ multiplex PCR; TCRdb's copy keeps in-frame clones and lacks some. Among 150,000 to 200,000 clones listed, roughly four fifths were seen once. V lost 10 bases and J 4 bases, leaving 22 bases between the germline ends. The CDR3 loop spans 15 amino acids. The germline gives CDR1 SNHLY, CDR2 FYNNEI. The specimen was PBMCs or T cells enriched from blood (not recorded which). This sequence was found in a man in his fifties or sixties who had recovered from COVID-19. This rearrangement joins TRBV2 to TRBJ1-1; D may be TRBD1 (5 bases). The CDR3 loop is CAITPTGGVGTEAFF. CDR3 nucleotides: TGTGCCATAACGCCTACCGGGGGGGTGGGCACTGAAGCTTTCTTT.